The next 4 T cell receptor beta chains were all read from a single sample in a study of OX40 agonist ivuxolimab in advanced cancers. Measured with immunoSEQ multiplex PCR; TCRdb has only the in-frame clones, and not every one. In the table there are approximately 27,000 clones, about 80% of which are singletons. The source material was CD4+ or CD8+ T cells sorted from blood, sampled in a trial of the OX40 agonist ivuxolimab. These receptors all come from an adult with an advanced solid tumor such as melanoma, head and neck, liver or kidney cancer.

This clone was seen only once. The chain links TRBV10-1 to TRBJ1-1; D unresolved. The CDR3 runs to 15 residues. The V end lost 8 bases, the J end lost 3 bases, and 19 bases lay between the germline ends. Germline-derived CDR1 and CDR2 are WNHNN and SYGVQD (reference sequence). The CDR3 DNA sequence: TGCGCCAGCCGGACCGATAGGAAGGGAGACACTGAAGCTTTCTTT. Residues: CASRTDRKGDTEAFF.

This chain uses TRBV7-8 with TRBJ2-7; D uncertain. Germline V gives CDR1 SGHVS, CDR2 FQNEAQ. CDR3 length equals 12 residues. V was clipped by 1 base and J by 7 bases, with 8 bases between them. CDR3 DNA: TGTGCCAGCAGCTTAGAAGGGTGGGAGCAGTACTTC. As protein: CASSLEGWEQYF.

This rearrangement joins TRBV5-1 to TRBJ1-1, with 7 bases identical to TRBD1. The CDR3 consists of 16 residues. Trimming took 4 bases from V and 0 from J; bases not matched to a gene: 9. Germline lookup yields CDR1 SGHRS and CDR2 YFSETQ. CDR3 sequence: CASSPRDSYMNTEAFF. DNA of the CDR3: TGCGCCAGCAGCCCCCGGGACAGCTACATGAACACTGAAGCTTTCTTT. The full variable domain, its missing parts supplied by reference TRBV5-1 and TRBJ1-1, is KAGVTQTPRYLIKTRGQQVTLSCSPISGHRSVSWYQQTPGQGLQFLFEYFSETQRNKGNFPGRFSGRQFSNSRSEMNVSTLELGDSALYLCASSPRDSYMNTEAFFGQGTRLTVV.

The V gene is TRBV14, the J gene TRBJ1-3; D gene unclear. V lost 1 base to trimming and J lost 0 bases, with 16 bases between them. Germline CDR1 is SGHDN and CDR2 is FVKESK. CDR3 length: 18 amino acids. CDR3 loop: CASSQVLSAFNSGNTIYF. CDR3 sequence (DNA): TGTGCCAGCAGCCAAGTCCTGTCAGCCTTTAACTCTGGAAACACCATATATTTT.